The 13 T cell receptor beta chains listed next were all sequenced from one sample in a study of blood T cell repertoires in COVID-19. The assay was immunoSEQ multiplex PCR, and TCRdb's table has in-frame clones only and misses some. The table records a few hundred thousand clones, 85% of them present only once. What was sequenced was PBMCs or T cells enriched from blood (not recorded which). The receptor source for this set is a woman in her fifties or sixties who had recovered from COVID-19.

This clone was picked up a small number of times. The rearrangement uses TRBV4-1 and TRBJ1-3; no clear D gene. The germline CDR1 and CDR2 sequences are MGHRA and YSYEKL. This CDR3 has 15 residues. Deletions cut 1 base from V and 4 bases from J, with 11 bases between. The CDR3 coding sequence is TGCGCCAGCAGCCAAGCAGCGGGTTCCGGAAACACCATATATTTT. Translated: CASSQAAGSGNTIYF.

This sequence joins TRBV7-9 and TRBJ2-2; D is ambiguous. The V gene lost 5 bases and the J gene lost 3 bases, with 4 bases spanning the gap. This CDR3 spans 12 amino acids. CDR1 is SEHNR and CDR2 is FQNEAQ in the germline V gene (reference sequence). The CDR3 spells CASSHYTGELFF. The CDR3, as DNA: TGTGCCAGCAGCCACTACACCGGGGAGCTGTTTTTT.

The chain uses TRBV28 and TRBJ1-3, with D possibly being TRBD1 (5 bases). Deletions cut 2 bases from V and 2 bases from J, with 16 bases between. CDR3 size: 17 residues. Germline lookup yields CDR1 MDHEN and CDR2 SYDVKM. The CDR3 loop is CASSLLRGRHTGNTIYF. The DNA for the CDR3 is TGTGCCAGCAGTTTACTAAGGGGCAGGCACACTGGAAACACCATATATTTT.

V usage is TRBV29-1 and J usage is TRBJ2-1, with D maybe TRBD1 (5 bases). Germline CDR1 is SQVTM and CDR2 is ANQGSEA. V was shortened by 8 bases and J by 6 bases, with 23 bases between the two germline ends. There are 15 residues in the CDR3. The CDR3 DNA is TGCAGCTCGACGGGTGGGCTAGGGGCTCGCAATGAGCAGTTCTTC. This sequence encodes CSSTGGLGARNEQFF.

This rearrangement joins TRBV7-9 to TRBJ1-6; weak D call: TRBD1 (5 bases). The CDR3 consists of 17 residues. Trimming pared 0 bases from V and 7 bases from J, leaving 16 bases between. In germline, CDR1 is SEHNR, CDR2 FQNEAQ (reference sequence). Written as DNA, the CDR3 is TGTGCCAGCAGCTTAGCGGCTCTCAGGGTTGGGAATTCACCCCTCCACTTT. Translated, it gives CASSLAALRVGNSPLHF.

The CDR3 bases are TGCGCCAGCAGCCAATTAGGACTGACGGTAAACAATGAGCAGTTCTTC. This codes for CASSQLGLTVNNEQFF. This chain links TRBV4-3 with TRBJ2-1, with a tentative D call TRBD2 (5 bases). The length of the CDR3 is 16 residues. V lost 2 bases and J lost 5, with 16 bases in between. The germline CDR1 and CDR2 sequences are LGHNA and YSLEER.

V usage is TRBV3-1 (or the pseudogene TRBV3-2) and J usage is TRBJ2-7; maybe TRBD1 (5 bases). V was clipped by 4 bases and J by 2 bases, with 12 bases between them. The CDR3 has 14 amino acids. Per the germline V gene, CDR1 is LGHDT and CDR2 is YNNKEL (reference sequence). For the CDR3, the DNA is TGTGCCAGCAGCCCCGACGCAGGGCCCTACGAGCAGTACTTC. This codes for CASSPDAGPYEQYF.

The chain couples TRBV5-5 to TRBJ1-6; 7 bases match TRBD1. CDR3 length: 17 residues. V was pared by 4 bases and J by 7 bases, with 14 bases of the junction left unmatched. Germline CDR1 reads SGHKS; CDR2 reads YYEKEE (reference sequence). CDR3 bases: TGTGCCAGCAGCCTACGTAAGCCTGACAGGGACAATTCACCCCTCCACTTT. Residues: CASSLRKPDRDNSPLHF.

J is TRBJ1-4 and V is TRBV7-2; 7 bases align to TRBD1. CDR1 is SGHTA and CDR2 is FQGNSA in the germline V gene. V lost 3 bases, J lost 7 bases, and 8 bases stayed unmatched. CDR3 size: 15 residues. Here the CDR3 reads CASSFIRGGGEKLFF. In DNA form, the CDR3 reads TGTGCCAGCAGCTTCATTCGAGGGGGCGGTGAAAAACTGTTTTTT.

V gene TRBV10-1 combines with J gene TRBJ2-2, with D perhaps matching TRBD2 (5 bases). The germline gives CDR1 WNHNN, CDR2 SYGVQD (reference sequence). The CDR3 is 18 amino acids. V was cut by 3 bases and J by 0 bases, with 17 bases left in between. The CDR3 spells CASSDKAAELANTGELFF. CDR3 nucleotides: TGCGCCAGCAGTGACAAAGCGGCGGAACTCGCGAACACCGGGGAGCTGTTTTTT.

The rearrangement links TRBV19 to TRBJ2-7; D possibly corresponds to TRBD2 (5 bases). CDR1 is LNHDA, CDR2 SQIVND, per germline (reference sequence). The CDR3 spans 16 residues. Trimming cost V 3 bases and J 0 bases, with 15 bases left between them. The CDR3 DNA reads TGTGCCAGTAGTATCGGTCCAGGACGGGGCTCCTACGAGCAGTACTTC. Its translation: CASSIGPGRGSYEQYF.

This chain links TRBV12-3 or TRBV12-4 with TRBJ1-1; D not certain. This CDR3 contains 13 residues. V lost 3 bases, J lost 1 base, and 6 bases lay in between. CDR3 bases: TGTGCCAGCAGTTTTAACAGGAACACTGAAGCTTTCTTT. It is translated as CASSFNRNTEAFF.

This clone has a handful of counts. This chain joins TRBV19 and TRBJ2-1; 16 bases map to TRBD2. The CDR3 extends over 17 amino acids. Trimming took 5 bases from V and 12 from J; bases not matched to a gene: 13. Germline V lookup: CDR1 LNHDA, CDR2 SQIVND (reference sequence). The CDR3 bases are TGTGCCAGTAGTTACCCGGGACTAGCGGGAGGGGATCAGGGGCAGTTCTTC. This translates into CASSYPGLAGGDQGQFF.